This passage covers 8 T cell receptor beta chains from one sample sequenced in a study of regulatory and conventional T cells in RAG deficiency. Genomic DNA came from blood conventional CD4+ T cells gated CD25-low CD127-high. Measured with immunoSEQ multiplex PCR; TCRdb has only the in-frame clones, and not every one. The sample carries roughly 29,000 clones, roughly 95% recorded once. The sample was also linked to a second study, of regulatory T cells. That study adds: Amplification used 52 TRBV primers and 13 TRBJ primers.

The source material was CD25- CD4+ T cells sorted from blood. These receptors all stem from a human donor in good health.

The chain recombines TRBV5-6 with TRBJ1-3, with D maybe TRBD1 (5 bases). The germline V gene encodes CDR1 SGHDT and CDR2 YYEEEE. The CDR3 covers 19 residues. V gave up 2 bases and J gave up 0 bases, with 21 bases separating them. The CDR3 region is CASSFGGSLKLYSGNTIYF. The CDR3 bases are TGTGCCAGCAGCTTCGGGGGGTCCCTTAAATTATACTCTGGAAACACCATATATTTT. The whole variable domain, remainder taken from reference TRBV5-6 and TRBJ1-3, is DAGVTQSPTHLIKTRGQQVTLRCSPKSGHDTVSWYQQALGQGPQFIFQYYEEEERQRGNFPDRFSGHQFPNYSSELNVNALLLGDSALYLCASSFGGSLKLYSGNTIYFGEGSWLTVV.

This sequence joins TRBV19 and TRBJ1-1, with TRBD1 matching 7 bases. The CDR3 is 15 amino acids. The V segment lost 7 bases and the J segment 1 base; nucleotides outside the gene matches: 9. Germline CDR1 reads LNHDA; CDR2 reads SQIVND (reference sequence). The CDR3 DNA sequence: TGTGCCAGTACCCCCTTGGACAGGTCGAACACTGAAGCTTTCTTT. Residues: CASTPLDRSNTEAFF.

CDR3 amino acids: CASSSSTGGGNQPQHF. CDR3 DNA: TGTGCCAGCAGTTCATCGACAGGGGGAGGCAATCAGCCCCAGCATTTT. This chain links TRBV6-5 with TRBJ1-5; the match to TRBD1 covers 9 bases. The CDR3 covers 16 residues. V lost 4 bases, J lost 2 bases, and 6 bases stayed unmatched. Germline lookup yields CDR1 MNHEY and CDR2 SVGAGI.

This chain uses TRBV6-5 with TRBJ2-7; TRBD1 matches 7 bases. This CDR3 spans 13 amino acids. The germline V gene encodes CDR1 MNHEY and CDR2 SVGAGI. V was clipped by 6 bases and J by 3 bases; unmatched bases: 5. The CDR3 bases are TGTGCCAGCAGAAGGGACAGATTCTACGAGCAGTACTTC. It is translated as CASRRDRFYEQYF.

The V gene is TRBV25-1, the J gene TRBJ2-3; D ambiguous. This CDR3 spans 16 amino acids. Trimming cost V 3 bases and J 0 bases, with 13 bases left between them. CDR1 is MGHDK and CDR2 is SYGVNS in the germline V gene. CDR3 region: CASSDQRPKSTDTQYF. The CDR3 nucleotides read TGTGCCAGCAGTGATCAGCGCCCCAAAAGCACAGATACGCAGTATTTT.

V and J are TRBV6-5 and TRBJ1-1; D not resolved. Germline loops: CDR1 MNHEY, CDR2 SVGAGI. V lost 7 bases and J lost 5, with 14 bases in between. The CDR3 contains 13 residues. CDR3 loop: CASTRGGWTEAFF. CDR3 DNA: TGTGCCAGCACCCGGGGAGGATGGACTGAAGCTTTCTTT.

This rearrangement joins TRBV5-1 to TRBJ2-3, with D tentatively TRBD2 (6 bases). Trimming stripped 4 bases from V and 8 bases from J, with 14 bases between. The germline V gene has CDR1 SGHRS and CDR2 YFSETQ. The CDR3 loop spans 13 amino acids. The CDR3 region is CASSPGGTGTQYF. The CDR3, as DNA: TGCGCCAGCAGCCCCGGAGGGACGGGTACGCAGTATTTT.

The chain links TRBV5-1 to TRBJ2-1, with 12 bases lining up with TRBD1. J was trimmed by 8 bases and V by 4 bases; bases with no gene match: 10. The CDR3 extends over 16 amino acids. Germline CDR1 and CDR2: SGHRS and YFSETQ. The DNA of the CDR3 is TGCGCCAGCAGCAGTCCCGAGGGGACAGGGGGCCATGAGCAGTTCTTC. This sequence encodes CASSSPEGTGGHEQFF.